The entry that follows covers one T cell receptor beta chain sequence. The antigen remains undetermined. Sample donors were healthy Caucasian individuals that came from Russia, aged roughly 6 to 95. Each donor had 9 to 10 milliliters of peripheral blood drawn. These data originate in a study of blood T cells in healthy people across ages. The germline gives CDR1 LGHDT, CDR2 YNNKEL (reference sequence). J was trimmed by 6 bases and V by 4 bases; bases with no gene match: 1. The CDR3 runs 14 residues. Combining a sample-barcoded 5' primer with a J-beta primer mix, a second PCR ran for roughly 6 to 11 cycles. One entry per CDR3 protein results from TCRdb running MiXCR on the 5' RACE reads. The sample contains around 780,000 distinct CDR3 sequences, roughly 24% of which appear only once. Study-wide results and caveats: The long-lived group displayed more naive CD4+ cells, plus higher diversity, than the aged donors did.

The same data also went into a second study, on T cells of mothers and their children. That study adds: The output of TCR recombination is shaped by thymic selection similarly in related and unrelated pairs.

The genes are TRBV3-1 and TRBJ2-4, with 12 positions matching TRBD2. Sequencing was performed on blood. The clonotype comes from a boy aged 5-17 years in good health. The CDR3 region has the DNA TGTGCCAGCAGCCGGGGACTAGCGGGAAACATTCAGTACTTC. Protein product: CASSRGLAGNIQYF.